These 19 T cell receptor beta chains were sequenced from one sample in a study of T cells in Graves' hyperthyroidism and ophthalmopathy. TCR beta CDR3 regions were amplified from RNA transcripts. The TCR CDR3 first-round RT-PCR relied on the HTBI primer set. MiXCR, applied by TCRdb to the multiplex PCR reads, yields one record per CDR3 protein. Of over 500,000 distinct CDR3 sequences listed, about 16% are singletons. The sequencing input was blood. The receptor source for this set is a woman in her thirties with Graves' ophthalmopathy.

This clonotype was seen a single time. V and J are TRBV7-3 and TRBJ2-3; D gene uncertain. This CDR3 is built from 13 residues. Germline V CDR1 and CDR2: SGHTA, FQGTGA. V dropped 2 bases and J dropped 6 bases, with 9 bases sitting between them. Here the CDR3 DNA reads TGTGCCAGCAGCTTATCTCTTGTTGATACGCAGTATTTT. It specifies CASSLSLVDTQYF.

The sample holds many counts of this clonotype. The chain uses TRBV30 and TRBJ2-1, with D hard to call. Deletions cut 0 bases from V and 7 bases from J, with 4 bases between. The CDR3 totals 11 residues. Germline-derived CDR1 and CDR2 are GTSNPN and SVGIG (reference sequence). CDR3 sequence reads: CAWSVENEQFF. The CDR3 region has the DNA TGTGCCTGGAGTGTAGAAAATGAGCAGTTCTTC.

This clonotype was found many times. CDR3 DNA sequence: TGCAGTGCTAGAGCCCTCATCCAGGCCAGCACAGATACGCAGTATTTT. As protein: CSARALIQASTDTQYF. The chain carries TRBV20-1 and TRBJ2-3; D is unresolved. Germline V lookup: CDR1 DFQATT, CDR2 SNEGSKA (reference sequence). CDR3 length equals 16 residues. Between the trimmed V and J ends, which lost 1 base and 0 bases, there was a span of 14 bases.

Remarks on this clonotype: Since a much larger clone is just one base distant, this may be a read error. The CDR3 region has the DNA TGTGCCAGCAGCCAAGCGGGACTTAAAGGGACCGAGCAGTACTTC. Encoded protein: CASSQAGLKGTEQYF. V gene TRBV28 combines with J gene TRBJ2-7; 7 bases are a match to TRBD2. The J segment lost 6 bases and the V segment lost 6 bases, leaving 14 bases of the junction unmatched. This CDR3 has 15 residues. Germline values: CDR1 MDHEN, CDR2 SYDVKM.

The chain joins TRBV6-1 to TRBJ2-2; TRBD1 agrees at 8 bases. Germline values: CDR1 MNHNS, CDR2 SASEGT. This CDR3 comprises 16 residues. V dropped 6 bases and J dropped 1; count of bases not matched to a gene: 7. CDR3 nucleotides: TGTGCCAGCAGCCGTGGGACAGGAGAGAACACCGGGGAGCTGTTTTTT. It is translated as CASSRGTGENTGELFF.

V gene TRBV6-4 combines with J gene TRBJ2-3, with 14 bases lining up with TRBD2. The CDR3 is 16 residues long. The V and J ends lost 4 bases and 2 bases, in that order; junction bases with no gene match: 2. CDR1 is MRHNA and CDR2 is SNTAGT in the germline V gene. This CDR3 reads CASSGLAGGATDTQYF. The CDR3, as DNA: TGTGCCAGCAGTGGACTAGCGGGAGGGGCCACAGATACGCAGTATTTT.

This clonotype was recorded many times. The gene calls are TRBV28 and TRBJ1-2; no clear D. CDR3 length: 13 amino acids. Trimming removed 6 bases at V and 7 bases at J, with 15 bases between. The germline gives CDR1 MDHEN, CDR2 SYDVKM. In DNA form, the CDR3 reads TGTGCCAGCAGCTTAAAGCACGCGGGTGGCTACACCTTC. Translated, it gives CASSLKHAGGYTF.

In its sample, this clonotype was seen many times. In DNA form, the CDR3 reads TGTGCCAGCAGTGACATCCCTGGAGGTTACACCTTC. Translated, it gives CASSDIPGGYTF. V is TRBV2 and J is TRBJ1-2; D unclear. Per germline, CDR1 SNHLY and CDR2 FYNNEI. The V and J ends lost 3 bases and 11 bases respectively, with 13 bases between them. The CDR3 consists of 12 residues. The complete variable domain, with remaining parts taken from reference TRBV2 and TRBJ1-2, reads EPEVTQTPSHQVTQMGQEVILRCVPISNHLYFYWYRQILGQKVEFLVSFYNNEISEKSEIFDDQFSVERPDGSNFTLKIRSTKLEDSAMYFCASSDIPGGYTFGSGTRLTVV.

This clonotype was seen more than once but under ten times. J is TRBJ1-5 and V is TRBV7-2; D possibly corresponds to TRBD1 (6 bases). The CDR3 sequence is 15 residues long. From germline, CDR1 is SGHTA and CDR2 FQGNSA. The V end was cut by 4 bases, the J end by 1 base, with 11 bases between. The CDR3 sequence: CASSYNTGSNQPQHF. The CDR3 DNA reads as TGTGCCAGCAGCTATAACACAGGGAGCAATCAGCCCCAGCATTTT.

About this clonotype: At one end, the junction sequence differs from germline, possibly due to a read error. The chain has TRBV7-2 and TRBJ2-7; 9 bases match TRBD2. Germline lookup yields CDR1 SGHTA and CDR2 FQGNSA. CDR3 length: 16 residues. The DNA for the CDR3 is TGTGCCAGCAGCTTACTCGCGGGGGGGGCGATCTACAAGCAGTACTTC. It is translated as CASSLLAGGAIYKQYF.

The table lists this clonotype with many counts. The chain is built from TRBV18 and TRBJ1-4; perhaps TRBD1 as D (6 bases). Trimming removed 0 bases from V and 6 bases from J, with 17 bases in between. CDR1 and CDR2 (germline): KGHSH, LQKENI. This CDR3 contains 17 residues. This CDR3 is CASSPPLAGASDEKLFF. As DNA, the CDR3 is TGTGCCAGCTCACCACCGCTCGCAGGGGCGTCGGATGAAAAACTGTTTTTT.

This clonotype showed up many times. The chain couples TRBV28 to TRBJ1-2; 8 nucleotides align to TRBD1. The CDR3 has 13 amino acids. CDR1 MDHEN and CDR2 SYDVKM come from the germline V gene. Unmatched junction bases numbered 2, after V lost 4 bases and J lost 4 bases. The CDR3 sequence is CASSSGGIYGYTF. In nucleotides, the CDR3 is TGTGCCAGCAGTTCAGGGGGCATCTATGGCTACACCTTC.

This clonotype was seen repeatedly, ten times or more. The genes are TRBV28 and TRBJ1-2; D gene ambiguous. V lost 6 bases and J lost 8, with 13 bases in between. Germline V lookup: CDR1 MDHEN, CDR2 SYDVKM. The CDR3 contains 12 residues. As DNA, the CDR3 is TGTGCCAGCAGAATTAGTAAAGCGGGCTACACCTTC. Amino acid sequence: CASRISKAGYTF.

J is TRBJ2-5 and V is TRBV10-3; D uncertain. V shed 5 bases and J shed 1 base, with 8 bases lying between them. This CDR3 comprises 13 residues. Germline CDR1 is ENHRY and CDR2 is SYGVKD. This CDR3 is CAISPDFQETQYF. The CDR3 nucleotides are TGTGCCATCAGTCCAGACTTCCAAGAGACCCAGTACTTC.

This clonotype came up many times. The chain is built from TRBV30 and TRBJ2-1; TRBD2 matches 10 bases. The germline V gene encodes CDR1 GTSNPN and CDR2 SVGIG (reference sequence). CDR3 length: 12 residues. Unmatched junction bases numbered 3, after V lost 5 bases and J lost 8 bases. The CDR3 DNA is TGTGCCTGGGGGACTAGCGTCGATGAGCAGTTCTTC. The encoded protein is CAWGTSVDEQFF.

This chain joins TRBV20-1 and TRBJ1-1, with TRBD1 matching 8 bases. Germline CDR1 reads DFQATT; CDR2 reads SNEGSKA (reference sequence). CDR3 length: 13 residues. CDR3 amino acids: CSAGGQGNTEAFF. The CDR3 nucleotides are TGCAGCGCTGGAGGACAGGGTAACACTGAAGCTTTCTTT.

This clonotype was seen ten or more times. The rearrangement joins TRBV28 to TRBJ2-3, with D uncertain. Trimming removed 6 bases from V and 6 bases from J, with 16 bases in between. This CDR3 has 14 amino acids. Germline lookup yields CDR1 MDHEN and CDR2 SYDVKM. The CDR3 sequence is CASSTPAARDTQYF. The CDR3 DNA reads TGTGCCAGCAGCACCCCCGCGGCCCGGGATACGCAGTATTTT.

The rearrangement joins TRBV4-2 to TRBJ2-7, with D tentatively TRBD1 (6 bases). The CDR3 sequence is 15 residues long. The V gene lost 0 bases and the J gene lost 4 bases, with 13 bases spanning the gap. Germline V lookup: CDR1 LGHNA, CDR2 YNFKEQ. DNA for the CDR3: TGTGCCAGCAGCCAAGATAGGGGGACCCGGTACGAGCAGTACTTC. Translating gives CASSQDRGTRYEQYF.

In its sample, this clonotype was seen many times. The rearrangement links TRBV28 to TRBJ2-7; D not resolved. The CDR3 is 12 residues long. V was cut by 1 base and J by 4 bases, with 5 bases left in between. Germline assignment: CDR1 MDHEN and CDR2 SYDVKM. CDR3 nucleotides: TGTGCCAGCAGTTTATCTATTTACGAGCAGTACTTC. Its translation: CASSLSIYEQYF. Full variable domain (outside the CDR3, taken from reference TRBV28 and TRBJ2-7): DVKVTQSSRYLVKRTGEKVFLECVQDMDHENMFWYRQDPGLGLRLIYFSYDVKMKEKGDIPEGYSVSREKKERFSLILESASTNQTSMYLCASSLSIYEQYFGPGTRLTVT.